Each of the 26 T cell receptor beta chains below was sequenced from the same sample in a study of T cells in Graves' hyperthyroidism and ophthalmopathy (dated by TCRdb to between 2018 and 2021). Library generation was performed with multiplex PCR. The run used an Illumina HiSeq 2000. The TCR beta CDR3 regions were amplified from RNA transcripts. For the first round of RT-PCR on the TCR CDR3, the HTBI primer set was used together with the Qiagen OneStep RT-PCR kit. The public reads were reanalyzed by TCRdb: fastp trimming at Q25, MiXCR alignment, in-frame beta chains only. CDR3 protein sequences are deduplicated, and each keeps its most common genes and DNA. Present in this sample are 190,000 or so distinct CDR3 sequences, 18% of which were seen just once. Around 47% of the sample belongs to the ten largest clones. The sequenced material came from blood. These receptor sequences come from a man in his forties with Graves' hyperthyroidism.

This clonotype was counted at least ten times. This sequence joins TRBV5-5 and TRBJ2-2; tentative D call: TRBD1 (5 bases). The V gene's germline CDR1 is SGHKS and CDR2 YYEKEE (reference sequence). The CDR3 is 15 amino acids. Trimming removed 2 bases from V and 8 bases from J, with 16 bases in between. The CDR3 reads CASSFQDSWAGELFF. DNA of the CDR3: TGTGCCAGCAGCTTTCAAGACAGCTGGGCTGGGGAGCTGTTTTTT.

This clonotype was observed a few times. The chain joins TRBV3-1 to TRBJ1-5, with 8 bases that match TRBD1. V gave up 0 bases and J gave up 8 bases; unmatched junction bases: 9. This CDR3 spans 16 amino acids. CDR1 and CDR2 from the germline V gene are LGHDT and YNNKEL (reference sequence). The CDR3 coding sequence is TGTGCCAGCAGCCAAGAACAGGGGGGCCAGATCAAGCCCCAGCATTTT. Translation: CASSQEQGGQIKPQHF.

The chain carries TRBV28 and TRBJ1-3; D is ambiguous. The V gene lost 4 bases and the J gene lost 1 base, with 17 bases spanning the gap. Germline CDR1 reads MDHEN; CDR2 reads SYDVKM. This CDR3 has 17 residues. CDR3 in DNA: TGTGCCAGCAGTTCCCCGAAACGACCGGGTTCTGGAAACACCATATATTTT. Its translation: CASSSPKRPGSGNTIYF.

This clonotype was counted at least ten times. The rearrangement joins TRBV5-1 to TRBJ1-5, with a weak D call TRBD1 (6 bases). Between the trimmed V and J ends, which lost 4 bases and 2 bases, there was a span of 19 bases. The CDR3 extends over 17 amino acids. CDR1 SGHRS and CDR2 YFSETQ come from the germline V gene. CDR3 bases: TGCGCCAGCAGCGAAACAGGGCGCGGGGTGGGCAATCAGCCCCAGCATTTT. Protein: CASSETGRGVGNQPQHF.

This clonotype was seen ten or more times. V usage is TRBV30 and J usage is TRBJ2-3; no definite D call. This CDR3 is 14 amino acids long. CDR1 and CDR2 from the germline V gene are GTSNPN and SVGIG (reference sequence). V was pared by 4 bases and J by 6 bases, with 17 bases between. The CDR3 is CAWTSTTLRDTQYF. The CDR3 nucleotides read TGTGCCTGGACCTCTACAACTCTCCGGGATACGCAGTATTTT.

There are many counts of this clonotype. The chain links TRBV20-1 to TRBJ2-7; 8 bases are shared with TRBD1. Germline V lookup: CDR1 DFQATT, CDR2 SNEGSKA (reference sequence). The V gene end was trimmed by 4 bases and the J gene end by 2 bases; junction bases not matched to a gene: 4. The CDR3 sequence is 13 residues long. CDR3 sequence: CSATGGLTYEQYF. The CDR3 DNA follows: TGCAGTGCTACAGGGGGCCTGACCTACGAGCAGTACTTC.

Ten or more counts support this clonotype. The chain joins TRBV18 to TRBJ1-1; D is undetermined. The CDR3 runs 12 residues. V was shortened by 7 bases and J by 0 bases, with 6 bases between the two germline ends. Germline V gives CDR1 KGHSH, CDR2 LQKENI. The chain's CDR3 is CASLNMNTEAFF. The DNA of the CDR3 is TGTGCCAGCTTAAACATGAACACTGAAGCTTTCTTT.

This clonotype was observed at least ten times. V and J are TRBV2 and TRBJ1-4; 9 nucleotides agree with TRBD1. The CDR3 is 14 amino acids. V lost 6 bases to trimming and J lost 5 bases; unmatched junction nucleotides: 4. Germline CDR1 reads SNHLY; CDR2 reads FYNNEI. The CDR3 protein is CASSTGTGNEKLFF. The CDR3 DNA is TGTGCCAGCAGCACCGGGACAGGGAATGAAAAACTGTTTTTT.

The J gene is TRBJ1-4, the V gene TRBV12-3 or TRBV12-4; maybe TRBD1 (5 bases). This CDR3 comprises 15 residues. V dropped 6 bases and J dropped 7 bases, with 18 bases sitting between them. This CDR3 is CASSQRGSGGEKLFF. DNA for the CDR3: TGTGCCAGCAGCCAAAGGGGTTCGGGGGGTGAAAAACTGTTTTTT.

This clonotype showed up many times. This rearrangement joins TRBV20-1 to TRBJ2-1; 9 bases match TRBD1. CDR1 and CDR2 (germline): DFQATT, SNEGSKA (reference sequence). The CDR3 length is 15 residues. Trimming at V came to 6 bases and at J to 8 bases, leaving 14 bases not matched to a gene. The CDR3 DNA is TGCAGTGCCATCACACCGGGACAGGGTGAGGATGAGCAGTTCTTC. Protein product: CSAITPGQGEDEQFF.

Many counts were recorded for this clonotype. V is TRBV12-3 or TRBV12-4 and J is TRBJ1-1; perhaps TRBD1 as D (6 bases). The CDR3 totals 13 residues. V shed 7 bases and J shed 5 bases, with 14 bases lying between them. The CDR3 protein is CASTSLGGTEAFF. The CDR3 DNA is TGTGCCAGCACCTCCTTAGGGGGAACTGAAGCTTTCTTT.

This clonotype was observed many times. CDR3 residues: CASSVEGGTYNEQFF. The DNA of the CDR3 is TGTGCCAGCAGTGTGGAGGGTGGGACCTACAATGAGCAGTTCTTC. The rearrangement joins TRBV6-1 to TRBJ2-1; tentatively, D is TRBD2 (6 bases). Trimming pared 4 bases from V and 2 bases from J, leaving 12 bases between. Germline assignment: CDR1 MNHNS and CDR2 SASEGT. CDR3 size: 15 residues.

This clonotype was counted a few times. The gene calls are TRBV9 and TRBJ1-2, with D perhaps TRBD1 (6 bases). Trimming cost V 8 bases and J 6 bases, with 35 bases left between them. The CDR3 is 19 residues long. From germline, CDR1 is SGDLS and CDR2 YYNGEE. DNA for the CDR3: TGTGCCAGGTCCGGGGGGCGGGGTTCAGGAAACGGTCAGCGAAATGGCTACACCTTC. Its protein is CARSGGRGSGNGQRNGYTF. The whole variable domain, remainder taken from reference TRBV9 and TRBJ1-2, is DSGVTQTPKHLITATGQRVTLRCSPRSGDLSVYWYQQSLDQGLQFLIQYYNGEERAKGNILERFSAQQFPDLHSELNLSSLELGDSALYFCARSGGRGSGNGQRNGYTFGSGTRLTVV.

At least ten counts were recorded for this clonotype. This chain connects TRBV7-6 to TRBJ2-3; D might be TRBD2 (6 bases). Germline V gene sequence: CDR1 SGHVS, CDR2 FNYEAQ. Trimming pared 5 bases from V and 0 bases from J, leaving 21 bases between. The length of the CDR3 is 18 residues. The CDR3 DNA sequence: TGTGCCAGCAGCCCCGTAGGAGGTAGCGGACCTAGCACAGATACGCAGTATTTT. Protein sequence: CASSPVGGSGPSTDTQYF.

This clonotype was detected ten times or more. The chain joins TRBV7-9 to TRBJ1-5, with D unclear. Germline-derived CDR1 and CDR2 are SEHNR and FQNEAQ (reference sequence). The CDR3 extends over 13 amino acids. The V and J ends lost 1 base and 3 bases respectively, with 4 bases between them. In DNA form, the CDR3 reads TGTGCCAGCAGCTTAGGGGTCAATCAGCCCCAGCATTTT. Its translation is CASSLGVNQPQHF.

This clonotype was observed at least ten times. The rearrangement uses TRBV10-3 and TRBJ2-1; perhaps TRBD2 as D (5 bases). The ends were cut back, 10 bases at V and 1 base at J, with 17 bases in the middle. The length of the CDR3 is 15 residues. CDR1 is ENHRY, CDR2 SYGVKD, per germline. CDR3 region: CATRLVPGSYNEQFF. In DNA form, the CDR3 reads TGTGCCACCAGGCTAGTTCCGGGGTCCTACAATGAGCAGTTCTTC.

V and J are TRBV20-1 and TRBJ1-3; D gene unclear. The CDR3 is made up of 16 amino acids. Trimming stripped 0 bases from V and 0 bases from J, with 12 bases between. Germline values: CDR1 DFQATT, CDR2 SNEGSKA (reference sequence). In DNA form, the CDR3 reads TGCAGTGCTAGAGATAATTTCAGTCGCTCTGGAAACACCATATATTTT. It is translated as CSARDNFSRSGNTIYF.

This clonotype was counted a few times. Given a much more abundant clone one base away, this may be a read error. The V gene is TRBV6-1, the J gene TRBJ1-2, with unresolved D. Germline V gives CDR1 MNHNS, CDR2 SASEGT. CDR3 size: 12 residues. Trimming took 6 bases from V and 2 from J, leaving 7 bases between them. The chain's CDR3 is CASRQENYGYTF. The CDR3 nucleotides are TGTGCCAGCAGGCAGGAAAACTATGGCTACACCTTC.

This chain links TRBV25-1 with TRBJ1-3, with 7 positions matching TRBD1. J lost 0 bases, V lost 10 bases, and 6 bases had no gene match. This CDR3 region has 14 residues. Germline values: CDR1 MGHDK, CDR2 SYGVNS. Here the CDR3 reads CATGQRNSGNTIYF. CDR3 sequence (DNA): TGTGCCACGGGACAGCGAAACTCTGGAAACACCATATATTTT. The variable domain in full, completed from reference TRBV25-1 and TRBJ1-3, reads EADIYQTPRYLVIGTGKKITLECSQTMGHDKMYWYQQDPGMELHLIHYSYGVNSTEKGDLSSESTVSRIRTEHFPLTLESARPSHTSQYLCATGQRNSGNTIYFGEGSWLTVV.

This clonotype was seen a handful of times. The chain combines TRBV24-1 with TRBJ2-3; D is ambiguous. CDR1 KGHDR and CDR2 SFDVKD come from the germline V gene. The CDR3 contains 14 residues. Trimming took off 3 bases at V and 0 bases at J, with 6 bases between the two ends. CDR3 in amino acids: CATSDTDSTDTQYF. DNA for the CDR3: TGTGCCACCAGTGATACAGACAGCACAGATACGCAGTATTTT.

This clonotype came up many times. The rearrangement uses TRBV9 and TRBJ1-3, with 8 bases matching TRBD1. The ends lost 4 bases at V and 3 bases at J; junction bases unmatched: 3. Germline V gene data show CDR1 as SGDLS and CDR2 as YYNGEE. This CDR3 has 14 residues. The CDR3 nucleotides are TGTGCCAGCAGCCGGGACAGGATTGGAAACACCATATATTTT. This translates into CASSRDRIGNTIYF. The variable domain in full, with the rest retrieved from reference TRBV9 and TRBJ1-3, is DSGVTQTPKHLITATGQRVTLRCSPRSGDLSVYWYQQSLDQGLQFLIQYYNGEERAKGNILERFSAQQFPDLHSELNLSSLELGDSALYFCASSRDRIGNTIYFGEGSWLTVV.

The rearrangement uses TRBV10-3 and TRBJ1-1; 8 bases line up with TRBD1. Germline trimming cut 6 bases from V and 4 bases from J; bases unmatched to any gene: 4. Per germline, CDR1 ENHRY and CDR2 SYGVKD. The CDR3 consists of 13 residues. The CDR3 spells CAIRPGQGTEAFF. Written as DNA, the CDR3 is TGTGCCATCAGGCCCGGACAGGGCACTGAAGCTTTCTTT.

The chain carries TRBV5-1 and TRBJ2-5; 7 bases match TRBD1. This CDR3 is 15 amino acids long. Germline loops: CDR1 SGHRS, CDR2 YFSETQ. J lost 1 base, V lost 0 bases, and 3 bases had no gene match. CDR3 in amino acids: CASSLGGGGQETQYF. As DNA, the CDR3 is TGCGCCAGCAGCTTGGGAGGGGGCGGCCAAGAGACCCAGTACTTC.

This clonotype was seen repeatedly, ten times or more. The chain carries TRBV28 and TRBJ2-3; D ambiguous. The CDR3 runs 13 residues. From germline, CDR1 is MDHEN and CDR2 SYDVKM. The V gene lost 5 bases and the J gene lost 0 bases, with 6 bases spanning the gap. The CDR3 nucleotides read TGTGCCAGCAGTCTGCGGAGCACAGATACGCAGTATTTT. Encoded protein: CASSLRSTDTQYF.

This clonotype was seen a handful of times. The CDR3 is CASSSALYEQYF. The CDR3 DNA reads TGTGCCAGCAGCTCCGCCTTGTACGAGCAGTACTTC. The V and J genes are TRBV7-9 and TRBJ2-7, with D unresolved. The CDR3 runs 12 residues. V lost 4 bases and J 4 bases, leaving 8 bases between the germline ends. The germline gives CDR1 SEHNR, CDR2 FQNEAQ (reference sequence).

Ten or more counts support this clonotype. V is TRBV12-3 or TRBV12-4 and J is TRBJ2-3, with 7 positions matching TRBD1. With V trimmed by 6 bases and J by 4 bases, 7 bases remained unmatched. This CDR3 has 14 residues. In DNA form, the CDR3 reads TGTGCCAGCAGGGAGACAGGGCCGTCAGATACGCAGTATTTT. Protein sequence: CASRETGPSDTQYF.